Below, 16 T cell receptor beta chains from the same sample are listed, as sequenced in a study of technical replicates of blood from a few donors. Sequenced by immunoSEQ multiplex PCR; TCRdb stores in-frame clones only, minus some. The sample consists of around 69,000 clones, over 75% of them appearing once. Input material: PBMCs. Source of these receptors: a human donor in good health. Some clones in this sample may be carry-over from other donors' samples.

This clone was recorded only once. In DNA form, the CDR3 reads TGTGCCAGTAGTTCGCCCGGGACAGGGGGCTTTCGGCCCCAGCATTTT. Translating gives CASSSPGTGGFRPQHF. The gene calls are TRBV19 and TRBJ1-5; the match to TRBD1 covers 12 bases. Germline CDR1 is LNHDA and CDR2 is SQIVND (reference sequence). The CDR3 covers 16 residues. Trimming removed 5 bases from V and 9 bases from J; junction bases left unmatched: 11.

The chain couples TRBV7-9 to TRBJ1-2, with D possibly being TRBD1 (6 bases). V was pared by 5 bases and J by 6 bases, with 13 bases between. Per the germline V gene, CDR1 is SEHNR and CDR2 is FQNEAQ (reference sequence). The CDR3 consists of 13 residues. The CDR3 region is CASSTGTPHGYTF. The CDR3 coding sequence is TGTGCCAGCAGCACCGGGACACCTCATGGCTACACCTTC.

In its sample, this clone was seen once. The genes are TRBV6-1 and TRBJ2-7; tentative D call: TRBD1 (7 bases). Trimming removed 6 bases at V and 4 bases at J, with 13 bases between. This CDR3 spans 13 amino acids. Germline assignment: CDR1 MNHNS and CDR2 SASEGT. The CDR3 coding sequence is TGTGCCAGCAGGGAGGGGGCGACGTACGAGCAGTACTTC. Translated: CASREGATYEQYF.

V and J are TRBV10-3 and TRBJ1-1; perhaps TRBD1 as D (5 bases). V lost 6 bases to trimming and J lost 0 bases, with 11 bases between them. Germline V gene sequence: CDR1 ENHRY, CDR2 SYGVKD. The CDR3 sequence is 14 residues long. CDR3 in amino acids: CAIRKQALNTEAFF. The CDR3 coding sequence is TGTGCCATCAGGAAACAGGCCCTGAACACTGAAGCTTTCTTT.

This clone was detected only once. The chain uses TRBV5-1 and TRBJ2-3; TRBD1 matches 9 bases. The germline CDR1 and CDR2 sequences are SGHRS and YFSETQ. The CDR3 contains 15 residues. J lost 4 bases, V lost 4 bases, and 7 bases had no gene match. CDR3 nucleotides: TGCGCCAGCAGCGGCCGGGACAGGGAAGCAGATACGCAGTATTTT. Its translation is CASSGRDREADTQYF.

This clone was seen a handful of times. The chain recombines TRBV11-2 with TRBJ2-1; 7 bases line up with TRBD1. The CDR3 sequence is 16 residues long. V was pared by 1 base and J by 5 bases, with 8 bases of the junction left unmatched. In germline, CDR1 is SGHAT, CDR2 FQNNGV. The CDR3 DNA sequence: TGTGCCAGCAGCTTAGGGGGGTGGGACAGCAACAATGAGCAGTTCTTC. Translation gives CASSLGGWDSNNEQFF.

This clone was detected once. The chain is built from TRBV6-6 and TRBJ2-2; D remains ambiguous. From germline, CDR1 is MNHNY and CDR2 SVGAGI (reference sequence). This CDR3 spans 16 amino acids. The V end was cut by 2 bases, the J end by 2 bases, with 12 bases between. The DNA for the CDR3 is TGTGCCAGCAGTTACATAGACTTCCGTAACACCGGGGAGCTGTTTTTT. Protein product: CASSYIDFRNTGELFF.

This chain connects TRBV2 to TRBJ2-3, with a weak D call TRBD2 (5 bases). Trimming pared 6 bases from V and 2 bases from J, leaving 15 bases between. Germline V CDR1 and CDR2: SNHLY, FYNNEI. CDR3 size: 15 residues. The DNA of the CDR3 is TGTGCCAGCAGCCCTTCGGGGAGTATCACAGATACGCAGTATTTT. The encoded protein is CASSPSGSITDTQYF. The variable domain in full, completed from reference TRBV2 and TRBJ2-3, reads EPEVTQTPSHQVTQMGQEVILRCVPISNHLYFYWYRQILGQKVEFLVSFYNNEISEKSEIFDDQFSVERPDGSNFTLKIRSTKLEDSAMYFCASSPSGSITDTQYFGPGTRLTVL.

The J gene is TRBJ2-5, the V gene TRBV15; 10 bases match TRBD2. V shed 0 bases and J 0 bases; nucleotides not matched to a gene: 1. Germline-derived CDR1 and CDR2 are LNHNV and YYDKDF (reference sequence). The CDR3 spans 16 residues. The chain's CDR3 is CATSRDSGGHQETQYF. The CDR3 region has the DNA TGTGCCACCAGCAGAGATAGCGGGGGGCACCAAGAGACCCAGTACTTC.

V is TRBV18 and J is TRBJ2-5; D is perhaps TRBD2 (5 bases). The CDR3 has 16 residues. Germline V CDR1 and CDR2: KGHSH, LQKENI. V was clipped by 2 bases and J by 10 bases, with 23 bases between them. The CDR3 spells CASSPEEALAPGVQYF. The CDR3 DNA is TGTGCCAGCTCACCAGAGGAGGCCCTTGCTCCCGGAGTCCAGTACTTC.

The chain combines TRBV4-1 with TRBJ1-1, with TRBD1 as a possible D gene (5 bases). With 4 bases removed from V and 3 bases from J, the gap between germline ends came to 18 bases. This CDR3 is 16 amino acids long. Germline-derived CDR1 and CDR2 are MGHRA and YSYEKL. The CDR3 region is CASSPRGIGGDTEAFF. Here the CDR3 DNA reads TGCGCCAGCAGCCCTCGGGGGATTGGTGGCGACACTGAAGCTTTCTTT.

The chain couples TRBV5-6 to TRBJ1-1; D not resolved. Trimming removed 5 bases from V and 2 bases from J, with 4 bases in between. This CDR3 contains 11 residues. Germline CDR1 is SGHDT and CDR2 is YYEEEE. CDR3 residues: CASSLNTEAFF. As DNA, the CDR3 is TGTGCCAGCAGTCTTAACACTGAAGCTTTCTTT.

The genes are TRBV14 and TRBJ2-1; a possible D gene is TRBD2 (7 bases). V lost 6 bases and J lost 7, with 25 bases in between. Germline V gene lookup returns CDR1 SGHDN and CDR2 FVKESK. CDR3 length equals 17 residues. The CDR3 sequence: CASSRAGRAGARNEQFF. CDR3 in DNA: TGTGCCAGCAGTCGCGCGGGTAGGGCGGGGGCGCGTAATGAGCAGTTCTTC.

The chain links TRBV12-5 to TRBJ2-5; 9 bases are a match to TRBD1. The germline V gene encodes CDR1 LGHNT and CDR2 FRNRAP. The CDR3 spans 15 residues. The ends lost 5 bases at V and 5 bases at J; junction bases unmatched: 9. The CDR3 loop is CASGLRRGQGETQYF. The CDR3 nucleotides are TGTGCTAGTGGTCTCCGACGGGGACAGGGCGAGACCCAGTACTTC. Full variable domain (rest looked up from reference TRBV12-5 and TRBJ2-5): DARVTQTPRHKVTEMGQEVTMRCQPILGHNTVFWYRQTMMQGLELLAYFRNRAPLDDSGMPKDRFSAEMPDATLATLKIQPSEPRDSAVYFCASGLRRGQGETQYFGPGTRLLVL.

The chain recombines TRBV7-8 with TRBJ2-2, with 7 bases identical to TRBD1. The CDR3 is 18 residues long. The germline gives CDR1 SGHVS, CDR2 FQNEAQ. J was trimmed by 2 bases and V by 6 bases; bases with no gene match: 15. The CDR3 loop reads CASRKRGQQTPNTGELFF. The CDR3 DNA reads as TGTGCCAGCAGGAAACGGGGACAGCAAACTCCTAACACCGGGGAGCTGTTTTTT.

CDR3 nucleotide sequence: TGCGCCAGCAGCCAAGACGCCACAGGCTACTCTGGAAACACCATATATTTT. Its translation is CASSQDATGYSGNTIYF. The rearrangement joins TRBV4-3 to TRBJ1-3; D possibly corresponds to TRBD1 (5 bases). Looked up from germline, CDR1 is LGHNA and CDR2 is YSLEER. Trimming took 0 bases from V and 0 from J, leaving 12 bases between them. CDR3 length equals 17 residues.